Listed here are 27 T cell receptor beta chains from one sample, sequenced in a study of PD-1 blockade in classical Hodgkin lymphoma. All patients experienced relapse after autologous stem cell transplantation, and brentuximab vedotin exposure was variable. The repertoire was sequenced with immunoSEQ multiplex PCR; TCRdb's copy has only in-frame clones and lacks some. The sample has 95,000 or so clones, over 80% seen once. The sample in question was peripheral blood mononuclear cells (PBMCs), obtained at baseline. The receptors derive from a human donor with classical Hodgkin lymphoma.

V and J are TRBV18 and TRBJ2-7; TRBD1 is a possible D gene (5 bases). The CDR3 is 13 residues long. Trimming took 3 bases from V and 12 from J, leaving 18 bases between them. Germline values: CDR1 KGHSH, CDR2 LQKENI. The DNA for the CDR3 is TGTGCCAGCTCACCCCCGGGCTCTGAAGGGGCGTACTTC. Its translation: CASSPPGSEGAYF.

The chain recombines TRBV6-6 with TRBJ2-5; TRBD2 matches at 7 bases. The J call may be mistaken, given a closer DNA end match to TRBJ2-7. Germline CDR1 is MNHNY and CDR2 is SVGAGI (reference sequence). CDR3 length: 13 residues. The CDR3 bases are TGTGCCAGCACACCGGGAGGCAGCTACGAGCAGTACTTC. Its translation is CASTPGGSYEQYF.

CDR3: CASSSGLAGANYEQYF. CDR3 DNA: TGCGCCAGCAGCTCCGGACTAGCGGGGGCCAACTACGAGCAGTACTTC. The chain combines TRBV5-1 with TRBJ2-7; TRBD2 matches 13 bases. The ends lost 3 bases at V and 3 bases at J; junction bases unmatched: 6. CDR3 length: 16 amino acids. Per germline, CDR1 SGHRS and CDR2 YFSETQ.

This clone was found a few times. The J gene is TRBJ1-6, the V gene TRBV7-6, with D unresolved. CDR1 and CDR2 from the germline V gene are SGHVS and FNYEAQ. CDR3 length equals 14 residues. V dropped 1 base and J dropped 10 bases, with 11 bases sitting between them. The CDR3 region has the DNA TGTGCCAGCAGCTTAGAGGTGGGAAACTCACCCCTCCACTTT. Translation: CASSLEVGNSPLHF.

The chain couples TRBV7-9 to TRBJ1-3; a weak D match, TRBD1 (5 bases). V was shortened by 7 bases and J by 1 base, with 14 bases between the two germline ends. The length of the CDR3 is 15 residues. Germline CDR1 and CDR2: SEHNR and FQNEAQ (reference sequence). CDR3 bases: TGTGCCAGCACCTACACACAGGTTTCTGGAAACACCATATATTTT. Translated: CASTYTQVSGNTIYF.

The V and J genes are TRBV14 and TRBJ2-3, with D possibly being TRBD1 (5 bases). V was cut by 5 bases and J by 4 bases, with 22 bases left in between. This CDR3 is built from 17 residues. Germline V CDR1 and CDR2: SGHDN, FVKESK. DNA of the CDR3: TGTGCCAGCAGCAGGGGCCCATTTGGGGCTGTTGCAGATACGCAGTATTTT. Translated, it gives CASSRGPFGAVADTQYF.

This chain links TRBV5-8 with TRBJ2-1; 7 positions match TRBD1. The CDR3 totals 16 residues. CDR1 and CDR2 from the germline V gene are SGHTS and YDEGEE. V shed 3 bases and J 4 bases; nucleotides not matched to a gene: 10. CDR3 in DNA: TGTGCCAGCAGCTCACACAGGGGCTTTTTGTACAATGAGCAGTTCTTC. It encodes CASSSHRGFLYNEQFF. The full variable domain, rest sourced from reference TRBV5-8 and TRBJ2-1, is EAGVTQSPTHLIKTRGQQATLRCSPISGHTSVYWYQQALGLGLQFLLWYDEGEERNRGNFPPRFSGRQFPNYSSELNVNALELEDSALYLCASSSHRGFLYNEQFFGPGTRLTVL.

The chain is built from TRBV11-1 and TRBJ2-3, with D possibly TRBD2 on 6 matching bases. The CDR3 extends over 14 amino acids. Trimming pared 3 bases from V and 3 bases from J, leaving 10 bases between. Per germline, CDR1 SGHAT and CDR2 FQDESV (reference sequence). The CDR3 spells CASSFREKTDTQYF. For the CDR3, the DNA is TGTGCCAGCAGCTTCCGGGAGAAGACAGATACGCAGTATTTT. Based on the CDR3 plus reference TRBV11-1 and TRBJ2-3, the full variable domain is EAEVAQSPRYKITEKSQAVAFWCDPISGHATLYWYRQILGQGPELLVQFQDESVVDDSQLPKDRFSAERLKGVDSTLKIQPAELGDSAMYLCASSFREKTDTQYFGPGTRLTVL.

The chain is built from TRBV5-1 and TRBJ1-4; 9 positions match TRBD1. The CDR3 consists of 14 residues. Trimming took 5 bases from V and 7 from J; bases not matched to a gene: 6. Germline CDR1 is SGHRS and CDR2 is YFSETQ. CDR3 coding DNA: TGCGCCAGCAGATTAAACAGGGGGCCTGAAAAACTGTTTTTT. This sequence encodes CASRLNRGPEKLFF.

This chain uses TRBV9 with TRBJ2-3; weak D call: TRBD1 (6 bases). CDR3 length: 14 amino acids. The V and J ends lost 0 bases and 2 bases respectively, with 7 bases between them. The V gene's germline CDR1 is SGDLS and CDR2 YYNGEE. The CDR3 DNA reads TGTGCCAGCAGCGTAGTGGGGGCCACAGATACGCAGTATTTT. Translated: CASSVVGATDTQYF.

This clone was found a few times. The V gene is TRBV10-3, the J gene TRBJ1-2; D perhaps matches TRBD1 (5 bases). The V end was cut by 5 bases, the J end by 4 bases, with 11 bases between. This CDR3 comprises 13 residues. CDR1 and CDR2 (germline): ENHRY, SYGVKD. The CDR3 nucleotides are TGTGCCATCAGTCCAGGACAACTCTATGGCTACACCTTC. It is translated as CAISPGQLYGYTF.

This clone was seen a single time. V gene TRBV28 combines with J gene TRBJ2-7, with 7 bases fitting TRBD2. Germline V lookup: CDR1 MDHEN, CDR2 SYDVKM. V lost 2 bases and J lost 3; bases outside the gene matches: 4. The CDR3 totals 14 residues. CDR3 loop: CASSLAGAFYEQYF. Here the CDR3 DNA reads TGTGCCAGCAGTTTAGCGGGAGCTTTCTACGAGCAGTACTTC.

The rearrangement joins TRBV15 to TRBJ2-7; 10 bases map to TRBD2. The length of the CDR3 is 18 residues. The germline V gene has CDR1 LNHNV and CDR2 YYDKDF (reference sequence). V lost 0 bases, J lost 2 bases, and 10 bases stayed unmatched. The CDR3 region is CATSRDLWTSGETYEQYF. The CDR3 bases are TGTGCCACCAGCAGAGACCTATGGACTAGCGGAGAGACCTACGAGCAGTACTTC.

The chain couples TRBV10-3 to TRBJ2-2; D may match TRBD1 or TRBD2 (5 bases each). Germline V lookup: CDR1 ENHRY, CDR2 SYGVKD. V lost 8 bases to trimming and J lost 0 bases, with 10 bases between them. The CDR3 contains 14 residues. The CDR3 DNA reads TGTGCCATCCTCGGGGCCGCGAACACCGGGGAGCTGTTTTTT. This translates into CAILGAANTGELFF.

V is TRBV6-5 and J is TRBJ2-5; no reliable D call. The V gene's germline CDR1 is MNHEY and CDR2 SVGAGI. Trimming removed 5 bases from V and 1 base from J, with 2 bases in between. The CDR3 length is 11 residues. The CDR3: CASSTQETQYF. The CDR3 region has the DNA TGTGCCAGCAGTACCCAAGAGACCCAGTACTTC.

This clone was counted between two and nine times. This chain joins TRBV19 and TRBJ2-1; D is ambiguous. The CDR3 has 12 amino acids. Germline CDR1 LNHDA, CDR2 SQIVND (reference sequence). V dropped 7 bases and J dropped 0 bases, with 4 bases sitting between them. CDR3 coding DNA: TGTGCCAGTACGGACTCCTACAATGAGCAGTTCTTC. The encoded protein is CASTDSYNEQFF.

The CDR3 reads CASSPGGTGSYEQYF. The DNA of the CDR3 is TGTGCCAGCAGCCCCGGGGGGACAGGGTCCTACGAGCAGTACTTC. The chain is built from TRBV2 and TRBJ2-7; 9 nucleotides match TRBD1. Germline loops: CDR1 SNHLY, CDR2 FYNNEI. The J segment lost 1 base and the V segment lost 6 bases, leaving 7 bases of the junction unmatched. The CDR3 loop spans 15 amino acids.

The CDR3 loop is CASSEELAGNTDTQYF. For the CDR3, the DNA is TGTGCCAGCAGTGAAGAGCTAGCGGGGAACACAGATACGCAGTATTTT. The V and J genes are TRBV2 and TRBJ2-3, with TRBD2 identical over 9 bases. Trimming cost V 1 base and J 2 bases; bases outside gene matches: 4. Germline V gives CDR1 SNHLY, CDR2 FYNNEI. The CDR3 runs 16 residues.

This clone appeared a single time. The rearrangement joins TRBV15 to TRBJ1-2; D perhaps matches TRBD1 (5 bases). CDR3 length equals 14 residues. The V and J ends lost 0 bases and 8 bases respectively, with 13 bases between them. Germline assignment: CDR1 LNHNV and CDR2 YYDKDF (reference sequence). The CDR3 spells CATSRDQGPWGYTF. CDR3 nucleotides: TGTGCCACCAGCAGAGATCAGGGACCGTGGGGCTACACCTTC.

This clone was recorded a few times. V gene TRBV2 combines with J gene TRBJ2-1; the D is unclear. Looked up from germline, CDR1 is SNHLY and CDR2 is FYNNEI. This CDR3 is built from 12 residues. With 6 bases removed from V and 9 bases from J, the gap between germline ends came to 12 bases. This CDR3 is CASSIAVGEQFF. Here the CDR3 DNA reads TGTGCCAGCAGCATTGCCGTAGGTGAGCAGTTCTTC.

The gene calls are TRBV30 and TRBJ1-1; tentative D call: TRBD1 (5 bases). Germline loops: CDR1 GTSNPN, CDR2 SVGIG (reference sequence). V lost 8 bases, J lost 1 base, and 11 bases lay in between. The CDR3 has 12 residues. CDR3 sequence reads: CARTGGNTEAFF. CDR3 in DNA: TGTGCCCGGACCGGGGGGAACACTGAAGCTTTCTTT.

The rearrangement uses TRBV5-6 and TRBJ2-3; D is unresolved. Germline V gene data show CDR1 as SGHDT and CDR2 as YYEEEE. There are 15 residues in the CDR3. The ends were cut back, 1 base at V and 2 bases at J, with 11 bases in the middle. The CDR3 DNA reads TGTGCCAGCAGCTTGTACTGGCGGAACACAGATACGCAGTATTTT. Translating gives CASSLYWRNTDTQYF.

The chain recombines TRBV6-1 with TRBJ1-4, with D hard to call. The CDR3 totals 14 residues. The V end was cut by 3 bases, the J end by 2 bases, with 7 bases between. Germline loops: CDR1 MNHNS, CDR2 SASEGT. This CDR3 reads CASSDPFTNEKLFF. Here the CDR3 DNA reads TGTGCCAGCAGTGACCCATTCACTAATGAAAAACTGTTTTTT.

Note on this clone: Its ends do not fully match the called genes, so a read error is possible. This chain joins TRBV5-4 and TRBJ1-4; unclear D gene. CDR1 is SGHNT and CDR2 is YYREEE in the germline V gene (reference sequence). This CDR3 has 16 amino acids. In nucleotides, the CDR3 is TGTGCCAGCAGCGTTGCGGGGAGAGATGCTAACGAAAAACTGTTTTTT. It yields the protein CASSVAGRDANEKLFF.

The chain employs TRBV6-5 and TRBJ2-2; 9 nucleotides match TRBD1. Germline assignment: CDR1 MNHEY and CDR2 SVGAGI. The CDR3 length is 15 residues. The J segment lost 1 base and the V segment lost 5 bases, leaving 2 bases of the junction unmatched. The CDR3 sequence: CASSRTGVNTGELFF. The CDR3 region has the DNA TGTGCCAGCAGTAGGACAGGGGTGAACACCGGGGAGCTGTTTTTT.

V and J are TRBV7-2 and TRBJ2-7; a possible D gene is TRBD1 (7 bases). The V end lost 5 bases, the J end lost 4 bases, and 15 bases lay between the germline ends. From germline, CDR1 is SGHTA and CDR2 FQGNSA. This CDR3 is 14 amino acids long. The CDR3 bases are TGTGCCAGCAGCCCCCGGAGGGGGCGATACGAGCAGTACTTC. It yields the protein CASSPRRGRYEQYF.

This CDR3 is CASSESTGGTYEQYF. As DNA, the CDR3 is TGTGCCAGCAGCGAATCGACAGGGGGGACCTACGAGCAGTACTTC. V gene TRBV9 combines with J gene TRBJ2-7; TRBD1 matches at 9 bases. Germline loops: CDR1 SGDLS, CDR2 YYNGEE. V gave up 3 bases and J gave up 2 bases; unmatched junction bases: 6. The CDR3 contains 15 residues.